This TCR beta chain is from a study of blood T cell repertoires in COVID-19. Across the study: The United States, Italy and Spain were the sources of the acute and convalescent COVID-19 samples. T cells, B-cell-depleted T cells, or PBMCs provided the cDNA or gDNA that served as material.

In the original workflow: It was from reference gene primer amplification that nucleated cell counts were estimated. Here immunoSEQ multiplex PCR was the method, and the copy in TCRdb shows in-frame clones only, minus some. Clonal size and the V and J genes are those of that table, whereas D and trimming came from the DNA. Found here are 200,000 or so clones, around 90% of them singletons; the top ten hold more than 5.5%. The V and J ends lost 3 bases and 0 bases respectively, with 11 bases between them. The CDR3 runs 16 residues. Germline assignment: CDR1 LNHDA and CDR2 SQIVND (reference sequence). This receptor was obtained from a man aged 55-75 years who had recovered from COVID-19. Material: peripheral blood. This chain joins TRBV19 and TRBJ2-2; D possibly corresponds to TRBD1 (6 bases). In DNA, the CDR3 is TGTGCCAGTAGTATCCGCAGGGGACCGAACACCGGGGAGCTGTTTTTT. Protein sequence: CASSIRRGPNTGELFF.